These 19 T cell receptor beta chains were all obtained from the same sample, sequenced in a study of cytomegalovirus exposure and HLA in healthy donors. Measured with immunoSEQ multiplex PCR; TCRdb has only the in-frame clones, and not every one. The sample yields 250,000 to 300,000 clones, approximately 86% seen once. Sequences were obtained from PBMCs. Receptor source: a woman aged 18-29 years in good health and CMV-seronegative.

This chain joins TRBV11-2 and TRBJ2-5; TRBD2 matches at 7 bases. Per the germline V gene, CDR1 is SGHAT and CDR2 is FQNNGV. The CDR3 covers 14 residues. The J segment lost 2 bases and the V segment lost 1 base, leaving 1 base of the junction unmatched. The CDR3: CASSLGSGQETQYF. As DNA, the CDR3 is TGTGCCAGCAGCTTAGGTAGCGGGCAAGAGACCCAGTACTTC.

This chain connects TRBV9 to TRBJ1-2, with TRBD1 matching over 7 bases. V trimming: 0 bases; J trimming: 4 bases; junction bases outside the gene matches: 6. CDR1 is SGDLS and CDR2 is YYNGEE in the germline V gene. This CDR3 has 15 amino acids. CDR3 protein: CASSVATGEPYGYTF. CDR3 nucleotide sequence: TGTGCCAGCAGCGTAGCAACAGGGGAGCCCTATGGCTACACCTTC.

The chain combines TRBV25-1 with TRBJ2-4; a weak D match, TRBD2 (5 bases). The CDR3 contains 16 residues. Germline CDR1 and CDR2: MGHDK and SYGVNS. Trimming shortened V by 2 bases and J by 5 bases, and 16 bases separated the two germline ends. The CDR3 nucleotides read TGTGCCAGCAGTGAACTTGGAGCCGGGAAACAAAACATTCAGTACTTC. The encoded protein is CASSELGAGKQNIQYF.

The CDR3 reads CASSQVQTLAKNIQYF. Written as DNA, the CDR3 is TGCGCCAGCAGCCAAGTACAGACGTTAGCCAAAAACATTCAGTACTTC. The rearrangement uses TRBV4-3 and TRBJ2-4; D not certain. The length of the CDR3 is 16 residues. The germline V and J ends were trimmed by 1 base and 0 bases, with 10 bases remaining between them. Germline V gives CDR1 LGHNA, CDR2 YSLEER.

The rearrangement uses TRBV6-6 and TRBJ2-7; 9 positions match TRBD1. The V and J ends lost 5 bases and 1 base, in that order; junction bases with no gene match: 6. The CDR3 spans 15 residues. In germline, CDR1 is MNHNY, CDR2 SVGAGI (reference sequence). CDR3 sequence reads: CASSVPGTGSYEQYF. The CDR3 region has the DNA TGTGCCAGCAGTGTGCCCGGGACAGGGTCCTACGAGCAGTACTTC.

The rearrangement uses TRBV5-4 and TRBJ1-1; 8 nucleotides align to TRBD1. Per the germline V gene, CDR1 is SGHNT and CDR2 is YYREEE (reference sequence). V lost 4 bases to trimming and J lost 3 bases; unmatched junction nucleotides: 11. The length of the CDR3 is 16 residues. CDR3 nucleotide sequence: TGTGCCAGCAGCACACCGGGACAGGATATGGACACTGAAGCTTTCTTT. Encoded protein: CASSTPGQDMDTEAFF. The full variable domain, its missing parts supplied by reference TRBV5-4 and TRBJ1-1, is ETGVTQSPTHLIKTRGQQVTLRCSSQSGHNTVSWYQQALGQGPQFIFQYYREEENGRGNFPPRFSGLQFPNYSSELNVNALELDDSALYLCASSTPGQDMDTEAFFGQGTRLTVV.

This sequence joins TRBV9 and TRBJ2-5, with TRBD1 matching over 7 bases. The germline V gene encodes CDR1 SGDLS and CDR2 YYNGEE. With V trimmed by 4 bases and J by 4 bases, 4 bases remained unmatched. The CDR3 totals 13 residues. The CDR3 here is CASSSRQGETQYF. The DNA for the CDR3 is TGTGCCAGCAGCTCGAGACAGGGAGAGACCCAGTACTTC.

CDR3: CASSLTGVGYTF. CDR3 bases: TGTGCCAGCAGCTTAACAGGGGTTGGCTACACCTTC. The chain carries TRBV7-2 and TRBJ1-2, with 7 positions matching TRBD1. The V and J ends lost 2 bases and 7 bases, in that order; junction bases with no gene match: 1. Germline-derived CDR1 and CDR2 are SGHTA and FQGNSA. The CDR3 length is 12 residues. Complete variable domain (other parts from reference TRBV7-2 and TRBJ1-2): GAGVSQSPSNKVTEKGKDVELRCDPISGHTALYWYRQSLGQGLEFLIYFQGNSAPDKSGLPSDRFSAERTGGSVSTLTIQRTQQEDSAVYLCASSLTGVGYTFGSGTRLTVV.

This clone was counted a few times. This chain links TRBV27 with TRBJ2-7, with D possibly matching TRBD1 (6 bases). V was shortened by 8 bases and J by 2 bases, with 13 bases between the two germline ends. Per germline, CDR1 MNHEY and CDR2 SMNVEV (reference sequence). The CDR3 extends over 13 amino acids. The CDR3 region is CASGPTGTYEQYF. CDR3 sequence (DNA): TGTGCCAGCGGACCGACAGGAACCTACGAGCAGTACTTC.

The chain links TRBV27 to TRBJ2-1; tentatively, D is TRBD1 (6 bases). Germline-derived CDR1 and CDR2 are MNHEY and SMNVEV (reference sequence). The V end was cut by 1 base, the J end by 8 bases, with 9 bases between. The length of the CDR3 is 13 residues. Here the CDR3 reads CASSLWGRHEQFF. The CDR3 DNA reads TGTGCCAGCAGTTTATGGGGGCGGCATGAGCAGTTCTTC.

This rearrangement joins TRBV6-5 to TRBJ2-1, with D hard to call. CDR3 size: 13 residues. Trimming stripped 2 bases from V and 5 bases from J, with 7 bases between. Germline loops: CDR1 MNHEY, CDR2 SVGAGI. CDR3 bases: TGTGCCAGCAGTTACAGACTTGACAATGAGCAGTTCTTC. It yields the protein CASSYRLDNEQFF.

This rearrangement joins TRBV29-1 to TRBJ1-1; a possible D gene is TRBD1 (5 bases). From germline, CDR1 is SQVTM and CDR2 ANQGSEA. V lost 3 bases and J lost 5, with 13 bases in between. CDR3 length: 13 amino acids. The DNA of the CDR3 is TGCAGCGTTGAGGGGCCCGGGGGAACTGAAGCTTTCTTT. Its protein product is CSVEGPGGTEAFF.

The chain joins TRBV2 to TRBJ2-1, with D unclear. CDR1 SNHLY and CDR2 FYNNEI come from the germline V gene. Trimming took 5 bases from V and 6 from J, leaving 5 bases between them. This CDR3 has 11 residues. For the CDR3, the DNA is TGTGCCAGCAGTCCCTTCAATGAGCAGTTCTTC. Its protein is CASSPFNEQFF.

The chain employs TRBV5-1 and TRBJ2-5; 9 bases agree with TRBD2. With V trimmed by 0 bases and J by 1 base, 1 base remained unmatched. Per the germline V gene, CDR1 is SGHRS and CDR2 is YFSETQ. The CDR3 covers 15 residues. The CDR3 nucleotides are TGCGCCAGCAGCTTGGAGCGGGGGGCCCAAGAGACCCAGTACTTC. It translates to CASSLERGAQETQYF. Filled out from reference TRBV5-1 and TRBJ2-5, the complete variable domain reads KAGVTQTPRYLIKTRGQQVTLSCSPISGHRSVSWYQQTPGQGLQFLFEYFSETQRNKGNFPGRFSGRQFSNSRSEMNVSTLELGDSALYLCASSLERGAQETQYFGPGTRLLVL.

This clone turned up a few times. The chain recombines TRBV5-4 with TRBJ2-7; 11 nucleotides align to TRBD2. CDR1 and CDR2 (germline): SGHNT, YYREEE (reference sequence). Unmatched junction bases numbered 1, after V lost 3 bases and J lost 2 bases. CDR3 size: 14 residues. CDR3 DNA: TGTGCCAGCAGCTCGGGACTAGCGGCCTACGAGCAGTACTTC. This gives the protein CASSSGLAAYEQYF.

J is TRBJ2-7 and V is TRBV4-3; TRBD1 agrees at 8 bases. Germline V lookup: CDR1 LGHNA, CDR2 YSLEER. V shed 1 base, J shed 4 bases, and the junction held 9 bases outside the gene matches. This CDR3 is built from 16 residues. In DNA form, the CDR3 reads TGCGCCAGCAGCCAAGTACCCGCAGGGGGCCGGTACGAGCAGTACTTC. Residues: CASSQVPAGGRYEQYF.

V gene TRBV12-5 combines with J gene TRBJ2-7, with TRBD1 matching 11 bases. Trimming cost V 7 bases and J 5 bases; bases outside gene matches: 7. The CDR3 has 14 residues. Germline V gene data show CDR1 as LGHNT and CDR2 as FRNRAP. The CDR3 bases are TGTGCTAGTGCCCTGGACAGGGGGCGCGACGAGCAGTACTTC. Protein product: CASALDRGRDEQYF.

The chain couples TRBV5-1 to TRBJ1-1, with D uncertain. CDR1 is SGHRS, CDR2 YFSETQ, per germline. Between the trimmed V and J ends, which lost 4 bases and 0 bases, there was a span of 16 bases. The CDR3 runs 16 residues. CDR3 nucleotides: TGCGCCAGCAGCCAACAGCGAGGAGGCGTGAACACTGAAGCTTTCTTT. Protein: CASSQQRGGVNTEAFF. The entire variable domain, with the rest obtained from reference TRBV5-1 and TRBJ1-1, is as follows: KAGVTQTPRYLIKTRGQQVTLSCSPISGHRSVSWYQQTPGQGLQFLFEYFSETQRNKGNFPGRFSGRQFSNSRSEMNVSTLELGDSALYLCASSQQRGGVNTEAFFGQGTRLTVV.

The rearrangement uses TRBV6-5 and TRBJ2-1; perhaps TRBD2 as D (7 bases). Trimming cost V 4 bases and J 2 bases, with 12 bases left between them. Germline loops: CDR1 MNHEY, CDR2 SVGAGI. The CDR3 length is 15 residues. CDR3 protein: CASSFQGTTYNEQFF. The CDR3 DNA reads as TGTGCCAGCAGTTTCCAGGGGACTACCTACAATGAGCAGTTCTTC.